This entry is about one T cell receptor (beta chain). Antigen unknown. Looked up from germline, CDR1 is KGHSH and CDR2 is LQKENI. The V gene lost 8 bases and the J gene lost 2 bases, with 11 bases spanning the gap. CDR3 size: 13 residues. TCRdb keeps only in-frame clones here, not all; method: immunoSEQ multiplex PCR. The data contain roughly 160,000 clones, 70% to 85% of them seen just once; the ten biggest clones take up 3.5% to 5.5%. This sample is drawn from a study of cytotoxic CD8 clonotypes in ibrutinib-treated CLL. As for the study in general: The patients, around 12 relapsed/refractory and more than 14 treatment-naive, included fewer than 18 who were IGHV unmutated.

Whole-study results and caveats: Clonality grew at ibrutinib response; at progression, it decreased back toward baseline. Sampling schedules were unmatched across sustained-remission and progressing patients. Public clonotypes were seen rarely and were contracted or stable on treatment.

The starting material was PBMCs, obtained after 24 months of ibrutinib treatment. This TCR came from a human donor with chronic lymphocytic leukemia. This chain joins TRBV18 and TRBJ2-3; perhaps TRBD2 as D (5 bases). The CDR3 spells CASNERNTDTQYF. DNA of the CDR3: TGTGCCAGCAACGAGCGGAACACAGATACGCAGTATTTT.